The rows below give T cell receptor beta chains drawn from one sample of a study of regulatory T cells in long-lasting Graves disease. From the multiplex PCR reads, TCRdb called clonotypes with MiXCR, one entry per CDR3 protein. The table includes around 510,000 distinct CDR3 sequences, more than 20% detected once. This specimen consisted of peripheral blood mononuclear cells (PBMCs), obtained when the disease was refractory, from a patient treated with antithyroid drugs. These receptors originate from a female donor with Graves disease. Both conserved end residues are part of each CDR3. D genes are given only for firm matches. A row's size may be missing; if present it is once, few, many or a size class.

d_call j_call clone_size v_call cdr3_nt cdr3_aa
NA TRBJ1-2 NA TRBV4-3 TGCGCCAGCAGCAGGGTGGTAGCTAACTATGGCTACACCTTC CASSRVVANYGYTF
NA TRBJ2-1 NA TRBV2 TGTGCCAGCAGTGGGACTACCGGGACCCCTGAGCAGTTCTTC CASSGTTGTPEQFF
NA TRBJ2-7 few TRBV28 TGTGCCAGCGGATTCGGCGGGGCACCCTACGAGCAGTACTTC CASGFGGAPYEQYF
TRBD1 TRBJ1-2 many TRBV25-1 TGTGCCAGCAGTGGTCCGCCGACAGGGGTCTATGGCTACACCTTC CASSGPPTGVYGYTF
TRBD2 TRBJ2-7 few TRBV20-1 TGCAGTGCTTCCGGACTAGCGGCCTCCTACGAGCAGTACTTC CSASGLAASYEQYF
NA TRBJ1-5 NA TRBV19 TGTGCCAGTAGTATAGATAACAGAAACAATCAGCCCCAGCATTTT CASSIDNRNNQPQHF
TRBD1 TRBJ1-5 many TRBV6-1 TGTGCCAGCAGACCGGGACAGGGTAGCAATCAGCCCCAGCATTTT CASRPGQGSNQPQHF
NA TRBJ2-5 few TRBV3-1 TGTGCCAGCAGCCAAGGGACGACCCAAGAGACCCAGTACTTC CASSQGTTQETQYF
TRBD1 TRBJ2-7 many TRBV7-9 TGTGCCAGCAGCTTAGGGCGGACAGGGGACGAGCAGTACTTC CASSLGRTGDEQYF
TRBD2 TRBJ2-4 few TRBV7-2 TGTGCCAGCAGCTTAGGTGGACTAGCGGATCACAAAAACATTCAGTACTTC CASSLGGLADHKNIQYF